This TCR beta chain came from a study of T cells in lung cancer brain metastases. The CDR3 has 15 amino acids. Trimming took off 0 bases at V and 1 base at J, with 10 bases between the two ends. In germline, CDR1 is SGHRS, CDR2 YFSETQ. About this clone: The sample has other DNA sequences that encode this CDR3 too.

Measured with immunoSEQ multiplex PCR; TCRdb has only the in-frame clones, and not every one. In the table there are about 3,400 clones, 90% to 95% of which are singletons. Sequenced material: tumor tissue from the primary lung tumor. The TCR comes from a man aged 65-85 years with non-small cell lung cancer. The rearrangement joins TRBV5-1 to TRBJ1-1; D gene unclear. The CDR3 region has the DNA TGCGCCAGCAGCTTGGACGGCAGGCCGAACACTGAAGCTTTCTTT. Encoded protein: CASSLDGRPNTEAFF.